A single sample is the source of the 24 T cell receptor beta chains below, sequenced in a study of T-cell memory formation after mild COVID-19. TCRdb re-analysed the 5' RACE reads in MiXCR, keeping a single row per CDR3 protein. The data contain 49,000 or so distinct CDR3 sequences, approximately 7.6% of them singletons. The sequenced material came from PBMCs or a T cell subset sorted from them (not recorded which). These receptors were taken from a man between 18 and 29 years old who had mild COVID-19 (a few samples of this study predate the infection). Cell type and time point are not known.

This clonotype was picked up many times. The V call is TRBV7-3, the J call TRBJ2-6; D possibly uses TRBD1 or TRBD2 (5 bases each). The V end was cut by 2 bases, the J end by 1 base, with 12 bases between. The CDR3 covers 17 residues. Germline CDR1 SGHTA, CDR2 FQGTGA. The CDR3 sequence is CASSLSPGTSGANVLTF. In nucleotides, the CDR3 is TGTGCCAGCAGCTTATCCCCAGGGACGTCTGGGGCCAACGTCCTGACTTTC.

This clonotype was counted many times. This rearrangement joins TRBV10-3 to TRBJ2-2, with 8 bases lining up with TRBD2. CDR3 length: 15 amino acids. V was pared by 6 bases and J by 7 bases, with 10 bases of the junction left unmatched. CDR1 ENHRY and CDR2 SYGVKD come from the germline V gene. CDR3 bases: TGTGCCATCAGCGAAACTAGCGGTGATGGCGGGGAGCTGTTTTTT. It translates to CAISETSGDGGELFF.

The chain uses TRBV7-8 and TRBJ1-6, with no clear D. Germline V gene lookup returns CDR1 SGHVS and CDR2 FQNEAQ. CDR3 length: 16 amino acids. Trimming shortened V by 5 bases and J by 1 base, and 12 bases separated the two germline ends. The CDR3 DNA sequence: TGTGCCAGCAGCGCCCCGGGGAGGTCCTATAATTCACCCCTCCACTTT. Encoded protein: CASSAPGRSYNSPLHF.

This clonotype has a handful of counts. The rearrangement joins TRBV7-9 to TRBJ2-5, with 8 bases lining up with TRBD2. V gave up 5 bases and J gave up 1 base; unmatched junction bases: 15. This CDR3 has 18 amino acids. CDR1 and CDR2 from the germline V gene are SEHNR and FQNEAQ (reference sequence). The CDR3 DNA reads TGTGCCAGCAGCCAAGGCCTTAGCGGGGACCCTCTCCAAGAGACCCAGTACTTC. Protein sequence: CASSQGLSGDPLQETQYF. The full variable domain, in which reference TRBV7-9 and TRBJ2-5 provide the parts outside the CDR3, is DTGVSQNPRHKITKRGQNVTFRCDPISEHNRLYWYRQTLGQGPEFLTYFQNEAQLEKSRLLSDRFSAERPKGSFSTLEIQRTEQGDSAMYLCASSQGLSGDPLQETQYFGPGTRLLVL.

This clonotype was recorded a few times. The chain joins TRBV12-3 or TRBV12-4 to TRBJ1-2; D is ambiguous. V was pared by 5 bases and J by 8 bases, with 15 bases between. The length of the CDR3 is 13 residues. Written as DNA, the CDR3 is TGTGCCAGCAGTAGCGGTAGGGCCCGCGGCTACACCTTC. This sequence encodes CASSSGRARGYTF.

In its sample, this clonotype was seen many times. This chain joins TRBV9 and TRBJ2-1; TRBD2 matches at 9 bases. The CDR3 runs to 16 residues. V shed 1 base and J 7 bases; nucleotides not matched to a gene: 9. The germline gives CDR1 SGDLS, CDR2 YYNGEE. CDR3 nucleotide sequence: TGTGCCAGCAGCGTAACCGGGACTAGCCCCACAAATGAGCAGTTCTTC. Protein product: CASSVTGTSPTNEQFF.

This clonotype was seen many times. The rearrangement uses TRBV5-1 and TRBJ2-3; 8 nucleotides match TRBD1. This CDR3 spans 15 amino acids. Trimming at V came to 5 bases and at J to 5 bases, leaving 10 bases not matched to a gene. Germline CDR1 and CDR2: SGHRS and YFSETQ. CDR3 protein: CASSPQGAFGDTQYF. CDR3 bases: TGCGCCAGCAGTCCTCAGGGGGCATTTGGAGATACGCAGTATTTT.

This chain links TRBV20-1 with TRBJ1-5, with TRBD1 matching over 9 bases. The CDR3 is made up of 16 amino acids. The V gene's germline CDR1 is DFQATT and CDR2 SNEGSKA (reference sequence). V shed 6 bases, J shed 7 bases, and the junction held 16 bases outside the gene matches. The CDR3 reads CSAVDPRDRVRQPQHF. The CDR3 DNA is TGCAGTGCGGTCGACCCCCGGGACAGGGTGAGACAGCCCCAGCATTTT.

The J gene is TRBJ1-1, the V gene TRBV6-5; no definite D call. The length of the CDR3 is 13 residues. V lost 8 bases to trimming and J lost 1 base, with 11 bases between them. Germline V gives CDR1 MNHEY, CDR2 SVGAGI. The CDR3 sequence is CASGNPRNTEAFF. The DNA for the CDR3 is TGTGCCAGCGGGAACCCAAGGAACACTGAAGCTTTCTTT.

In its sample, this clonotype was seen many times. The chain has TRBV7-2 and TRBJ2-5; 11 bases are a match to TRBD2. Germline loops: CDR1 SGHTA, CDR2 FQGNSA. Losses at the gene ends were 5 bases for V and 4 bases for J; bases not matched to a gene: 6. The CDR3 extends over 15 amino acids. In nucleotides, the CDR3 is TGTGCCAGCAGCCAGACTAGCGGGGCAGGAGAGACCCAGTACTTC. Residues: CASSQTSGAGETQYF. The variable domain in full, with the rest retrieved from reference TRBV7-2 and TRBJ2-5, is GAGVSQSPSNKVTEKGKDVELRCDPISGHTALYWYRQSLGQGLEFLIYFQGNSAPDKSGLPSDRFSAERTGGSVSTLTIQRTQQEDSAVYLCASSQTSGAGETQYFGPGTRLLVL.

This clonotype was found many times. The chain employs TRBV30 and TRBJ2-2, with a tentative D call TRBD1 (6 bases). The V gene lost 7 bases and the J gene lost 1 base, with 10 bases spanning the gap. The germline CDR1 and CDR2 sequences are GTSNPN and SVGIG (reference sequence). The CDR3 consists of 13 residues. DNA of the CDR3: TGTGCCTCCCCGACAGGGAACACCGGGGAGCTGTTTTTT. This encodes CASPTGNTGELFF.

This clonotype turned up a few times. This chain connects TRBV29-1 to TRBJ2-2, with D possibly matching TRBD1 (6 bases). V was pared by 2 bases and J by 2 bases, with 15 bases between. The germline gives CDR1 SQVTM, CDR2 ANQGSEA. CDR3 length equals 16 residues. CDR3 amino acids: CSVEIPYRANTGELFF. The DNA for the CDR3 is TGCAGCGTTGAAATCCCGTACAGGGCCAACACCGGGGAGCTGTTTTTT.

This clonotype was seen a few times. J is TRBJ2-5 and V is TRBV20-1; D gene unclear. Per germline, CDR1 DFQATT and CDR2 SNEGSKA (reference sequence). The CDR3 totals 13 residues. Trimming shortened V by 2 bases and J by 5 bases, and 12 bases separated the two germline ends. DNA for the CDR3: TGCAGTGCTAGACAGGTTTCTGACGAGACCCAGTACTTC. Protein: CSARQVSDETQYF.

This clonotype was counted many times. The V gene is TRBV6-2 or TRBV6-3, the J gene TRBJ2-7; D is ambiguous. Between the trimmed V and J ends, which lost 0 bases and 7 bases, there was a span of 16 bases. The V gene's germline CDR1 is MNHEY and CDR2 SVGEGT. This CDR3 contains 15 residues. The chain's CDR3 is CASSYSPADPQEQYF. The CDR3 nucleotides read TGTGCCAGCAGTTACTCTCCGGCCGACCCTCAGGAGCAGTACTTC.

This chain connects TRBV12-3 or TRBV12-4 to TRBJ2-5; no reliable D call. The V end was cut by 6 bases, the J end by 2 bases, with 7 bases between. The CDR3 contains 12 residues. CDR3 sequence: CASSPRQETQYF. The CDR3 region has the DNA TGTGCCAGCAGCCCCAGGCAAGAGACCCAGTACTTC.

This chain links TRBV5-1 with TRBJ2-7; 8 bases agree with TRBD1. Germline V lookup: CDR1 SGHRS, CDR2 YFSETQ. The V segment lost 3 bases and the J segment 6 bases; nucleotides outside the gene matches: 17. The CDR3 has 17 residues. The CDR3 sequence is CASSSRRTGQGAFEQYF. For the CDR3, the DNA is TGCGCCAGCAGCTCTCGACGGACTGGACAGGGAGCCTTCGAGCAGTACTTC.

This clonotype was recorded a few times. The chain recombines TRBV4-1 with TRBJ1-4; the match to TRBD1 covers 9 bases. Germline trimming cut 3 bases from V and 10 bases from J; bases unmatched to any gene: 9. Germline V lookup: CDR1 MGHRA, CDR2 YSYEKL. The CDR3 covers 15 residues. DNA for the CDR3: TGCGCCAGCAGCCATTCCGGGACAGGGTCCGGAAAACTGTTTTTT. Translation: CASSHSGTGSGKLFF.

This clonotype has at least ten counts. J is TRBJ2-7 and V is TRBV7-9, with D tentatively TRBD1 (6 bases). The CDR3 runs 15 residues. Germline V gene sequence: CDR1 SEHNR, CDR2 FQNEAQ (reference sequence). Trimming cost V 5 bases and J 2 bases, with 16 bases left between them. The CDR3 bases are TGTGCCAGCAGCCGAGCGCCACAGGGTGCCTACGAGCAGTACTTC. Translating gives CASSRAPQGAYEQYF.

This clonotype was observed a few times. This chain joins TRBV6-2 or TRBV6-3 and TRBJ1-1; D is unclear. V lost 6 bases and J 4 bases, leaving 6 bases between the germline ends. CDR1 and CDR2 (germline): MNHEY, SVGEGT. The CDR3 is 11 residues long. The CDR3 DNA reads as TGTGCCAGCAGGGAACGCACTGAAGCTTTCTTT. This sequence encodes CASRERTEAFF.

This rearrangement joins TRBV30 to TRBJ1-2; tentative D call: TRBD1 (5 bases). Germline V gives CDR1 GTSNPN, CDR2 SVGIG (reference sequence). The CDR3 runs to 15 residues. The V end was cut by 3 bases, the J end by 7 bases, with 21 bases between. Here the CDR3 DNA reads TGTGCCTGGAGGTTCCCGGGGCCAGCGAGAAGTGGCTACACCTTC. This codes for CAWRFPGPARSGYTF.

This chain connects TRBV20-1 to TRBJ2-5; TRBD1 or TRBD2 may be the D gene (5 bases each). Trimming removed 8 bases at V and 1 base at J, with 11 bases between. This CDR3 region has 12 residues. CDR1 and CDR2 (germline): DFQATT, SNEGSKA (reference sequence). For the CDR3, the DNA is TGCAGTTACTGGGACCTCCAAGAGACCCAGTACTTC. Amino acids: CSYWDLQETQYF.

This clonotype was seen a few times. The chain carries TRBV29-1 and TRBJ2-5; D perhaps matches TRBD1 (6 bases). V was trimmed by 3 bases and J by 5 bases, leaving 16 bases between them. CDR3 size: 14 residues. CDR1 and CDR2 from the germline V gene are SQVTM and ANQGSEA. The CDR3 nucleotides read TGCAGCGTTGACTCGGCTGGCAGGGGTGAGACCCAGTACTTC. Translated: CSVDSAGRGETQYF.

The chain combines TRBV3-1 with TRBJ2-1; 7 bases agree with TRBD2. Trimming at V came to 3 bases and at J to 4 bases, leaving 3 bases not matched to a gene. Per the germline V gene, CDR1 is LGHDT and CDR2 is YNNKEL (reference sequence). The CDR3 has 14 amino acids. This chain's CDR3 is CASSQGGKYNEQFF. The CDR3 DNA follows: TGTGCCAGCAGCCAGGGGGGGAAATACAATGAGCAGTTCTTC.

Ten or more counts support this clonotype. This chain joins TRBV5-6 and TRBJ2-2; D might be TRBD1 or TRBD2, each matching 6 bases. The CDR3 runs to 15 residues. CDR1 is SGHDT, CDR2 YYEEEE, per germline. The V end was cut by 4 bases, the J end by 4 bases, with 14 bases between. CDR3 protein: CASSIPPGATGELFF. The CDR3 bases are TGTGCCAGCAGCATTCCGCCGGGGGCCACCGGGGAGCTGTTTTTT.